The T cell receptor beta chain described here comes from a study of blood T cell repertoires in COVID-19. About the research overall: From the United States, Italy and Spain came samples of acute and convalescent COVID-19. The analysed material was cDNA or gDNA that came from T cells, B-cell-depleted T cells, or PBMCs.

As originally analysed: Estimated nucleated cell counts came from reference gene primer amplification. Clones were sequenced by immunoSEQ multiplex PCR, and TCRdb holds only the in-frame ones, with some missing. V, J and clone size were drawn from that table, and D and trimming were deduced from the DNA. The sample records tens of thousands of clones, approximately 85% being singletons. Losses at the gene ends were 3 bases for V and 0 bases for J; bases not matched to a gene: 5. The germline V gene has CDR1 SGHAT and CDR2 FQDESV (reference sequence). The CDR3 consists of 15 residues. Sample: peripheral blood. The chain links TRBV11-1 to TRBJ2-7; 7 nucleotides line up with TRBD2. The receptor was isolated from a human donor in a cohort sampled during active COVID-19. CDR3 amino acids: CASSLTSRSSYEQYF. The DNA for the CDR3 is TGTGCCAGCAGCTTGACTAGCCGAAGCTCCTACGAGCAGTACTTC.